The T cell receptor beta chain under discussion was sequenced for a study of cytomegalovirus exposure and HLA in healthy donors. Study results and caveats: Rarity characterized most TCR sequences, yet some public TCRs appeared in many donors. Later analysis placed DRB1 highest and HLA-C lowest in TCR association rates, which differed by HLA locus.

The study ran its PCR with 60 Vbeta and 13 Jbeta primers. Generated by immunoSEQ multiplex PCR, the TCRdb table keeps only in-frame clones and is missing some. The table has 180,000 or so clones, around four fifths seen once; the top ten hold 3.7%. With regard to this clone: The antigen remains undetermined.

In germline, CDR1 is SGHTA, CDR2 FQGTGA. V lost 5 bases and J lost 5, with 12 bases in between. There are 13 residues in the CDR3. This TCR was sampled from a woman in her sixties in good health and CMV-seropositive. Sequencing was carried out using PBMCs. The chain recombines TRBV7-3 with TRBJ1-2; D call uncertain. This CDR3 is CASSVGEGYGYTF. CDR3 nucleotide sequence: TGTGCCAGCAGCGTTGGGGAGGGATATGGCTACACCTTC.